A single sample is the source of the 22 T cell receptor beta chains below, sequenced in a study of T cell changes during pregnancy in multiple sclerosis. Clones were sequenced by immunoSEQ multiplex PCR, and TCRdb holds only the in-frame ones, with some missing. The sample lists just over 40,000 clones, approximately 88% seen once, with roughly 5% in the top ten. Sample: peripheral blood, taken in the first trimester of pregnancy. Every receptor here comes from a female donor in good health, enrolled as a control in a pregnancy study.

In this sample, this clone turned up a few times. The rearrangement links TRBV9 to TRBJ1-1; D is ambiguous. The CDR3 length is 14 residues. The germline CDR1 and CDR2 sequences are SGDLS and YYNGEE. V dropped 0 bases and J dropped 5 bases, with 11 bases sitting between them. Here the CDR3 DNA reads TGTGCCAGCAGCGTAGTAAGGGAGACGACTGAAGCTTTCTTT. Protein sequence: CASSVVRETTEAFF.

This chain joins TRBV5-5 and TRBJ1-2; no clear D. V was trimmed by 3 bases and J by 1 base, leaving 7 bases between them. This CDR3 contains 13 residues. CDR1 is SGHKS and CDR2 is YYEKEE in the germline V gene (reference sequence). The DNA of the CDR3 is TGTGCCAGCAGCTACGGGGTTAACTATGGCTACACCTTC. Its protein product is CASSYGVNYGYTF.

The chain is built from TRBV11-2 and TRBJ2-1; 10 positions agree with TRBD2. V shed 5 bases, J shed 8 bases, and the junction held 15 bases outside the gene matches. Germline assignment: CDR1 SGHAT and CDR2 FQNNGV. The CDR3 runs 17 residues. In DNA, the CDR3 is TGTGCCAGCAGCCTTAGTGGCGTGAGCGGGGGGGCCTATGAGCAGTTCTTC. Amino acids: CASSLSGVSGGAYEQFF.

The chain combines TRBV9 with TRBJ2-5; D gene unclear. Germline lookup yields CDR1 SGDLS and CDR2 YYNGEE. The CDR3 loop spans 14 amino acids. V was clipped by 0 bases and J by 2 bases, with 8 bases between them. DNA of the CDR3: TGTGCCAGCAGCGTAGCCGCGGAACAAGAGACCCAGTACTTC. Its protein is CASSVAAEQETQYF.

This rearrangement joins TRBV6-1 to TRBJ2-5; D perhaps matches TRBD1 (6 bases). Trimming left V 5 bases short and J 2 bases short, with 9 bases between. Germline lookup yields CDR1 MNHNS and CDR2 SASEGT. The CDR3 is 13 residues long. The CDR3 DNA reads as TGTGCCAGCAGTTGGACAGTACAAGAGACCCAGTACTTC. Protein sequence: CASSWTVQETQYF.

The chain uses TRBV30 and TRBJ2-1; D not resolved. V dropped 0 bases and J dropped 10 bases, with 7 bases sitting between them. This CDR3 has 11 amino acids. Germline CDR1 and CDR2: GTSNPN and SVGIG (reference sequence). The CDR3 reads CAWSVSGEQFF. CDR3 in DNA: TGTGCCTGGAGTGTAAGTGGCGAGCAGTTCTTC.

The chain recombines TRBV4-3 with TRBJ1-2, with 7 bases fitting TRBD1. With 3 bases clipped from V and 5 bases from J, the junction kept 12 bases outside the gene matches. The CDR3 extends over 16 amino acids. Germline CDR1 is LGHNA and CDR2 is YSLEER. CDR3 in amino acids: CASSQDLGGSPYGYTF. The CDR3 bases are TGCGCCAGCAGCCAGGACCTAGGGGGCTCTCCTTATGGCTACACCTTC.

V gene TRBV6-1 combines with J gene TRBJ1-1, with D possibly matching TRBD1 (5 bases). CDR1 is MNHNS, CDR2 SASEGT, per germline. V dropped 3 bases and J dropped 0 bases, with 20 bases sitting between them. This CDR3 is 18 amino acids long. In nucleotides, the CDR3 is TGTGCCAGCAGTGACCACCTAAGGGGCCGTGCCCTGAACACTGAAGCTTTCTTT. Its translation: CASSDHLRGRALNTEAFF.

This rearrangement joins TRBV27 to TRBJ2-2; D is unresolved. With 5 bases removed from V and 3 bases from J, the gap between germline ends came to 13 bases. The CDR3 extends over 15 amino acids. CDR1 is MNHEY, CDR2 SMNVEV, per germline (reference sequence). The CDR3 is CASSNRGLHTGELFF. CDR3 sequence (DNA): TGTGCCAGCAGTAACCGCGGTTTACACACCGGGGAGCTGTTTTTT.

The chain uses TRBV28 and TRBJ2-7, with D possibly TRBD1 on 5 matching bases. Looked up from germline, CDR1 is MDHEN and CDR2 is SYDVKM. V lost 2 bases to trimming and J lost 0 bases, with 14 bases between them. This CDR3 is 16 amino acids long. CDR3 amino acids: CASSLEAGHPSYEQYF. CDR3 nucleotide sequence: TGTGCCAGCAGTTTAGAGGCAGGACACCCCTCCTACGAGCAGTACTTC.

This chain links TRBV7-2 with TRBJ1-2; D call uncertain. From germline, CDR1 is SGHTA and CDR2 FQGNSA. The CDR3 is made up of 15 amino acids. The ends were cut back, 7 bases at V and 4 bases at J, with 19 bases in the middle. The chain's CDR3 is CASTPSKREGYGYTF. The CDR3 DNA is TGTGCCAGCACCCCATCGAAGAGGGAGGGCTATGGCTACACCTTC.

The J gene is TRBJ2-6, the V gene TRBV9, with TRBD2 matching over 8 bases. The CDR3 runs to 17 residues. With V trimmed by 0 bases and J by 2 bases, 4 bases remained unmatched. The germline gives CDR1 SGDLS, CDR2 YYNGEE. CDR3: CASSVEGTRAGANVLTF. The DNA of the CDR3 is TGTGCCAGCAGCGTAGAGGGGACTAGAGCTGGGGCCAACGTCCTGACTTTC.

V and J are TRBV5-5 and TRBJ1-1; weak D call: TRBD1 (5 bases). The CDR3 spans 12 residues. V lost 3 bases to trimming and J lost 7 bases, with 10 bases between them. CDR1 and CDR2 (germline): SGHKS, YYEKEE (reference sequence). CDR3 loop: CASSSVTVEAFF. CDR3 nucleotides: TGTGCCAGCAGCTCCGTGACAGTTGAAGCTTTCTTT.

This chain connects TRBV5-1 to TRBJ1-1; the D gene is possibly TRBD1 (5 bases). The CDR3 has 16 amino acids. The V gene's germline CDR1 is SGHRS and CDR2 YFSETQ. V lost 0 bases and J lost 2, with 14 bases in between. The CDR3 nucleotides are TGCGCCAGCAGCTTGGGCGCGGGACTCATAAACACTGAAGCTTTCTTT. It is translated as CASSLGAGLINTEAFF.

The rearrangement joins TRBV19 to TRBJ2-2; 8 bases are a match to TRBD1. Germline assignment: CDR1 LNHDA and CDR2 SQIVND (reference sequence). The trim removed 3 bases at V and 7 bases at J, leaving 7 bases unmatched. The CDR3 sequence is 15 residues long. The CDR3 spells CASSMGQVRHGELFF. CDR3 DNA: TGTGCCAGTAGTATGGGACAGGTTCGGCACGGGGAGCTGTTTTTT.

The V call is TRBV7-2, the J call TRBJ2-7; the match to TRBD1 covers 8 bases. Germline values: CDR1 SGHTA, CDR2 FQGNSA. The CDR3 contains 16 residues. With V trimmed by 1 base and J by 5 bases, 10 bases remained unmatched. The CDR3 nucleotides read TGTGCCAGCAGCTTAGGAAGGCGGCAGGGGGCCGACGAGCAGTACTTC. Its protein is CASSLGRRQGADEQYF.

This clone appeared once. This chain uses TRBV5-5 with TRBJ2-7; 7 bases agree with TRBD1. The CDR3 runs to 15 residues. The V and J ends lost 0 bases and 2 bases, in that order; junction bases with no gene match: 5. The germline V gene has CDR1 SGHKS and CDR2 YYEKEE (reference sequence). DNA of the CDR3: TGTGCCAGCAGCTTGGAAGGGGGCGAGACCTACGAGCAGTACTTC. Translation: CASSLEGGETYEQYF.

The chain recombines TRBV28 with TRBJ2-7, with 7 positions matching TRBD1. The CDR3 has 13 residues. From germline, CDR1 is MDHEN and CDR2 SYDVKM. V shed 5 bases, J shed 5 bases, and the junction held 6 bases outside the gene matches. In DNA form, the CDR3 reads TGTGCCAGCAGTCCCGGGACAGACAACGAGCAGTACTTC. As protein: CASSPGTDNEQYF.

This clone occurred a few times. This chain links TRBV7-2 with TRBJ2-2; 14 bases line up with TRBD2. Germline assignment: CDR1 SGHTA and CDR2 FQGNSA. The V gene end was trimmed by 3 bases and the J gene end by 10 bases; junction bases not matched to a gene: 7. CDR3 length equals 16 residues. CDR3 sequence reads: CASSLARLAGGTELFF. In nucleotides, the CDR3 is TGTGCCAGCAGCTTGGCCCGACTAGCGGGGGGGACGGAGCTGTTTTTT.

The rearrangement links TRBV15 to TRBJ2-3; a weak D match, TRBD1 (5 bases). Trimming removed 3 bases from V and 1 base from J, with 8 bases in between. Germline V gene data show CDR1 as LNHNV and CDR2 as YYDKDF (reference sequence). The CDR3 spans 14 residues. CDR3 residues: CATSRDIGTDTQYF. The CDR3 DNA follows: TGTGCCACCAGCAGGGACATTGGCACAGATACGCAGTATTTT.

The chain links TRBV7-9 to TRBJ2-1, with a tentative D call TRBD2 (6 bases). The CDR3 extends over 16 amino acids. Germline CDR1 and CDR2: SEHNR and FQNEAQ (reference sequence). The germline V and J ends were trimmed by 5 bases and 7 bases, with 21 bases remaining between them. This chain's CDR3 is CASSKVRDPAPNEQFF. DNA of the CDR3: TGTGCCAGCAGCAAAGTGCGGGACCCCGCCCCGAATGAGCAGTTCTTC.

As regards this clone: Other DNA variants within this sample encode the same CDR3. The chain employs TRBV19 and TRBJ1-2, with 7 bases identical to TRBD1. The junction had 7 bases not matched to a gene; V was cut back by 4 bases and J by 2 bases. The germline V gene encodes CDR1 LNHDA and CDR2 SQIVND (reference sequence). The CDR3 is made up of 15 amino acids. As DNA, the CDR3 is TGTGCCAGTAGTACTCCCGGGACAGAGAACTATGGCTACACCTTC. It codes for CASSTPGTENYGYTF.